A selection of T cell receptor beta chains follows, all from one sample in a study of high-grade serous ovarian cancer treatment subgroups. Assay used: immunoSEQ multiplex PCR; TCRdb lists only in-frame clones, some missing. The table has roughly 10,000 clones, roughly four fifths seen once. The sequenced sample was tumor tissue. Receptors were obtained from a human donor with high-grade serous ovarian cancer. CDR3s leave out the opening cysteine and the closing phenylalanine or tryptophan. Each record gives: V gene, J gene, D gene, clone size, CDR3 protein. D genes are given only for firm matches. Size values are once, few and many counts, or a class for expanded clones, and some rows have none.

V: TRBV12-5; J: TRBJ2-1; D: .; size: .; CDR3: ASGGGTGISRGGIEQF
V: TRBV4-1; J: TRBJ2-1; D: TRBD2; size: .; CDR3: ASSQGRLAGGEQF
V: TRBV9; J: TRBJ2-1; D: TRBD2; size: .; CDR3: ASGTSGRHNEQF
V: TRBV9; J: TRBJ2-3; D: .; size: .; CDR3: ASSSRGAEDTQY
V: TRBV5-1; J: TRBJ2-7; D: .; size: .; CDR3: ASSLVSTYEQY
V: TRBV7-8; J: TRBJ2-2; D: TRBD2; size: .; CDR3: ASSFRLAGGRTGELF
V: TRBV5-4; J: TRBJ2-7; D: .; size: .; CDR3: ASSPILGGWSYEQY
V: TRBV10-3; J: TRBJ2-3; D: .; size: .; CDR3: AISESVGSTDTQY
V: TRBV30; J: TRBJ1-6; D: .; size: .; CDR3: AWSVGSPLH
V: TRBV7-2; J: TRBJ2-4; D: .; size: .; CDR3: ASSSRDSGNIQY
V: TRBV7-3; J: TRBJ2-1; D: TRBD2; size: .; CDR3: ASSFQAGGLNEQF
V: TRBV19; J: TRBJ2-5; D: .; size: .; CDR3: ASSIGGLETQY
V: TRBV18; J: TRBJ2-2; D: .; size: .; CDR3: ASSAKNTGELF
V: TRBV7-9; J: TRBJ2-7; D: .; size: .; CDR3: ASSPPNLYEQY
V: TRBV28; J: TRBJ1-4; D: TRBD1; size: .; CDR3: ASSSEVTGNEKLF
V: TRBV2; J: TRBJ2-7; D: .; size: .; CDR3: ASRVLSYEQY
V: TRBV29-1; J: TRBJ2-3; D: .; size: .; CDR3: SVEVSSTDTQY
V: TRBV11-3; J: TRBJ2-2; D: .; size: .; CDR3: ASSTSHRGAV
V: TRBV27; J: .; D: .; size: .; CDR3: ASRTRGAFFLGYEQY
V: TRBV7-6; J: TRBJ2-5; D: .; size: .; CDR3: ASSRREGWETQY
V: TRBV28; J: TRBJ1-2; D: .; size: .; CDR3: ASSLFGRGLGGYT
V: TRBV10-3; J: TRBJ2-1; D: .; size: .; CDR3: AISESEQGRNEQF
V: TRBV5-4; J: TRBJ1-1; D: .; size: few; CDR3: ASTKTENTEAF
V: TRBV2; J: TRBJ1-5; D: TRBD1; size: .; CDR3: ASRDNRGNQPQH
V: TRBV4-1; J: TRBJ2-5; D: TRBD1; size: .; CDR3: ASSQVGQGQETQY
V: TRBV6-1; J: TRBJ2-5; D: .; size: .; CDR3: ATRDMPGGQY
V: TRBV6-5; J: TRBJ2-7; D: .; size: .; CDR3: ASSYGGPRVREQY
V: TRBV27; J: TRBJ2-2; D: .; size: .; CDR3: ASSETGTTNTGELF
V: TRBV6-1; J: TRBJ1-2; D: .; size: .; CDR3: ASSEAGGRLGGYT
V: TRBV9; J: TRBJ2-2; D: .; size: .; CDR3: ASSASNTGELF
V: TRBV2; J: TRBJ2-7; D: .; size: .; CDR3: ASRGQKYEQY
V: TRBV6-5; J: TRBJ2-1; D: .; size: .; CDR3: ASRTTGSSYNEQF
V: TRBV5-1; J: TRBJ1-2; D: TRBD1; size: few; CDR3: ASSWDRDYGYT
V: TRBV5-1; J: TRBJ1-6; D: .; size: .; CDR3: ASRCEVMAYNSPLH
V: TRBV7-8; J: TRBJ2-3; D: TRBD1; size: .; CDR3: ASSPRTGPDTQY
V: TRBV28; J: TRBJ2-3; D: .; size: .; CDR3: ASRYGSHTQY
V: TRBV19; J: TRBJ1-5; D: .; size: .; CDR3: ASSPTVNQPQH
V: TRBV19; J: TRBJ2-1; D: TRBD1; size: .; CDR3: ASRDGQGGSEQF
V: TRBV7-8; J: TRBJ1-4; D: .; size: .; CDR3: ASSLRDQLGKLF
V: TRBV9; J: TRBJ2-2; D: .; size: .; CDR3: ASSGLQGNTGELF
V: TRBV11-2; J: TRBJ2-7; D: .; size: .; CDR3: ASSPLLSFSYEQY
V: TRBV7-9; J: TRBJ2-3; D: .; size: once; CDR3: ASSRQEDTQY
V: TRBV7-6; J: TRBJ1-1; D: .; size: .; CDR3: ASSLGGGNTEAF
V: TRBV2; J: TRBJ1-5; D: .; size: once; CDR3: ASLSDSYSNQPQH